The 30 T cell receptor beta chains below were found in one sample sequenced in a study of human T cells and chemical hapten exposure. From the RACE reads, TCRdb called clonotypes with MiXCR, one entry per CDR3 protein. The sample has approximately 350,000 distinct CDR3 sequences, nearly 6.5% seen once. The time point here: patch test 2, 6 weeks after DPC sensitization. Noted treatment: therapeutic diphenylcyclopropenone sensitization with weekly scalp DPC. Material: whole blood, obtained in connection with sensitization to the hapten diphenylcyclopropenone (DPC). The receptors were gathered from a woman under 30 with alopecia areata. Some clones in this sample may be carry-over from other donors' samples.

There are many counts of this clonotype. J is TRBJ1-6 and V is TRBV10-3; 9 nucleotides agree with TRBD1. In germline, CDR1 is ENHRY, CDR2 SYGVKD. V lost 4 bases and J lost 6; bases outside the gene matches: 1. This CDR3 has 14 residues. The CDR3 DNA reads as TGTGCCATCAGTGGGACAGGGGCTAATTCACCCCTCCACTTT. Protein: CAISGTGANSPLHF.

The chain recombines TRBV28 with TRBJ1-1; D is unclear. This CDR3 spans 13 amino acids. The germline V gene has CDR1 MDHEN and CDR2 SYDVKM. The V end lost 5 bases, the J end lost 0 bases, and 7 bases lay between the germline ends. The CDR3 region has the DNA TGTGCCAGCAGTATCCCCATGAACACTGAAGCTTTCTTT. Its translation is CASSIPMNTEAFF.

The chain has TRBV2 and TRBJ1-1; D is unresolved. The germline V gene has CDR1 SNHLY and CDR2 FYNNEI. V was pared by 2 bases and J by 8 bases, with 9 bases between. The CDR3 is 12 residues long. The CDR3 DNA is TGTGCCAGCAGTGAAATGGGGATAGAAGCTTTCTTT. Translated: CASSEMGIEAFF.

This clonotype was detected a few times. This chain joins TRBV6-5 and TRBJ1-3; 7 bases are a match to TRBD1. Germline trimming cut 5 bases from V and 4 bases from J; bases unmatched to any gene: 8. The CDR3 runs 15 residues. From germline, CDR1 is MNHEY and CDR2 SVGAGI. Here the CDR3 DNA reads TGTGCCAGCAGTGCGGGACAGCAGTCGGGAAACACCATATATTTT. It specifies CASSAGQQSGNTIYF.

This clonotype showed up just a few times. CDR3 sequence reads: CSARGLAGEEQYF. The DNA of the CDR3 is TGCAGTGCTAGAGGTCTAGCGGGGGAGGAGCAGTACTTC. The chain links TRBV20-1 to TRBJ2-7; 10 nucleotides align to TRBD2. The V and J ends lost 1 base and 7 bases, in that order; junction bases with no gene match: 4. CDR3 length: 13 amino acids. The germline V gene has CDR1 DFQATT and CDR2 SNEGSKA (reference sequence).

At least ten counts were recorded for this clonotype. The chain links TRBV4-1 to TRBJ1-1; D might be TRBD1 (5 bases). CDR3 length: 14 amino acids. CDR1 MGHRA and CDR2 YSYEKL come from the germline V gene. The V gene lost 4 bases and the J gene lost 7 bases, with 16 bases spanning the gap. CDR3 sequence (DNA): TGCGCCAGCAGCCGGGCCCCGGGGGTAGGTGAAGCTTTCTTT. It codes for CASSRAPGVGEAFF.

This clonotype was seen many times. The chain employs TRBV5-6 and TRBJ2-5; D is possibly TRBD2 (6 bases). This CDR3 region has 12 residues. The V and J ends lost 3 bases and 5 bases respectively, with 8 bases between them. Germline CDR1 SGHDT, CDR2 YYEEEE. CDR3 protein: CASSWGVETQYF. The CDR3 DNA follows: TGTGCCAGCAGCTGGGGGGTGGAGACCCAGTACTTC.

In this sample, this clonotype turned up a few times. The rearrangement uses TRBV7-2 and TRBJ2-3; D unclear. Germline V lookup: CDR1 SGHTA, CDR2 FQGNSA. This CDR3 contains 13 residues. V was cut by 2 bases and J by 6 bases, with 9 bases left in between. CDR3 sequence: CASSLQLADTQYF. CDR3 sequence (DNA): TGTGCCAGCAGCTTACAGCTGGCGGATACGCAGTATTTT.

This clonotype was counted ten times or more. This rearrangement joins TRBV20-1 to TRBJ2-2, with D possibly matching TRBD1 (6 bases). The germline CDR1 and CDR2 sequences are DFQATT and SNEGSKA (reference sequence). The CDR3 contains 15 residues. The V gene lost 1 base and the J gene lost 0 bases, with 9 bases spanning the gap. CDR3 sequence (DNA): TGCAGTGCTAGAGTAGGGGGACCGAACACCGGGGAGCTGTTTTTT. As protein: CSARVGGPNTGELFF.

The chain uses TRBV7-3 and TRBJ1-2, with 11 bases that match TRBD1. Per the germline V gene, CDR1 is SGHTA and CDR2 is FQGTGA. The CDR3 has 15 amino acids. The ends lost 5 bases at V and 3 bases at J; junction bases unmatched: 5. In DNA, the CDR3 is TGTGCCAGCAGCCCCTGGGGACAGGGGGACTATGGCTACACCTTC. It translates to CASSPWGQGDYGYTF.

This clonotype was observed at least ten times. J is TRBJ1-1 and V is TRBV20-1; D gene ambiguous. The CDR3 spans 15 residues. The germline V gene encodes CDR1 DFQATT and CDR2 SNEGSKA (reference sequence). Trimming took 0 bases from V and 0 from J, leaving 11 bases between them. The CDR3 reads CSARDEALLNTEAFF. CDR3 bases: TGCAGTGCTAGAGACGAGGCCCTATTGAACACTGAAGCTTTCTTT.

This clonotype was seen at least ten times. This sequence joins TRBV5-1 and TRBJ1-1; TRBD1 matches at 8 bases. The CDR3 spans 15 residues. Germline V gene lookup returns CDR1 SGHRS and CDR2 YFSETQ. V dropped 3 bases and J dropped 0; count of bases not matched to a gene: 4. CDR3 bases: TGCGCCAGCAGCTCACCAGGGGGCCTGAACACTGAAGCTTTCTTT. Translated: CASSSPGGLNTEAFF.

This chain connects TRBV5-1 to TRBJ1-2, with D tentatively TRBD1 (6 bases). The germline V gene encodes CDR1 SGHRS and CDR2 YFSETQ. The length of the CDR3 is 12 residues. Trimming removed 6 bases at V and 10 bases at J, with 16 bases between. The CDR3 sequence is CASMDSMGPYTF. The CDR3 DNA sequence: TGCGCCAGCATGGACAGTATGGGTCCCTACACCTTC.

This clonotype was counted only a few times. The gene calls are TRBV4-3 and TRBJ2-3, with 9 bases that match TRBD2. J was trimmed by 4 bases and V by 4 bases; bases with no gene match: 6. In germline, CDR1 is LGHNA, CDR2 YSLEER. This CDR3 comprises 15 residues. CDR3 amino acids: CASSRAGGPADTQYF. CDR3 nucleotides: TGCGCCAGCAGCCGAGCGGGGGGCCCAGCAGATACGCAGTATTTT.

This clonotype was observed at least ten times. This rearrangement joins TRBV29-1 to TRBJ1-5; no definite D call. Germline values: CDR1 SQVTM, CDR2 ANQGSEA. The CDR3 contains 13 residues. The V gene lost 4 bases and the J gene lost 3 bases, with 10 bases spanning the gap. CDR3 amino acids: CSVAVEINQPQHF. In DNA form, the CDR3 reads TGCAGCGTTGCGGTGGAGATCAATCAGCCCCAGCATTTT.

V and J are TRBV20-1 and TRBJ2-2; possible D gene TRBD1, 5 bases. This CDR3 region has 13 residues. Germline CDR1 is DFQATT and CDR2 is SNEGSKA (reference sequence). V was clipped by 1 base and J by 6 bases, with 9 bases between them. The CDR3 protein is CSARVGAPGELFF. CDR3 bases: TGCAGTGCTAGAGTAGGGGCTCCCGGGGAGCTGTTTTTT.

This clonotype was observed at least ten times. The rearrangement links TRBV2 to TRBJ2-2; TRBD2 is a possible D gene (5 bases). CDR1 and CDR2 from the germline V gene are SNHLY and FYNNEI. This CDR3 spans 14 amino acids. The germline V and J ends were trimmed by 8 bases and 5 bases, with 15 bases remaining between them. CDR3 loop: CASLGRERTGELFF. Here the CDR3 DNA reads TGTGCCAGCCTAGGGAGAGAGAGGACCGGGGAGCTGTTTTTT.

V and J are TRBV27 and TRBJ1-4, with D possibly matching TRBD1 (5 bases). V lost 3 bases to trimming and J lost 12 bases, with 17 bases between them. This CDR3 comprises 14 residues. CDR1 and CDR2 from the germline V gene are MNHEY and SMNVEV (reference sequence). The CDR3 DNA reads TGTGCCAGCAGTTTTCGGGACTCCTTAGCGGAACTGTTTTTT. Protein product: CASSFRDSLAELFF.

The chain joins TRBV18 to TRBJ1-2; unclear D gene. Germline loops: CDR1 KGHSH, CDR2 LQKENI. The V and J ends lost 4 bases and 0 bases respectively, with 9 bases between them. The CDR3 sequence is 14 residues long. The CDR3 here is CASSLGPSNYGYTF. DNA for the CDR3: TGTGCCAGCTCACTGGGCCCCTCTAACTATGGCTACACCTTC.

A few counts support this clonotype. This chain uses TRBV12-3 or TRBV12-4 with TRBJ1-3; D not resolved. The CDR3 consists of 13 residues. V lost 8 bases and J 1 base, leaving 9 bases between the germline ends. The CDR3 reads CASGLISGNTIYF. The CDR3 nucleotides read TGTGCCAGCGGATTAATTTCTGGAAACACCATATATTTT.

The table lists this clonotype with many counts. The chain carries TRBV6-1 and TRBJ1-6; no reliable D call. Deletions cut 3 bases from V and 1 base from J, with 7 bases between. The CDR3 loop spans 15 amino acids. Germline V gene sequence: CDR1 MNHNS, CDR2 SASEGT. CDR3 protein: CASSDRESYNSPLHF. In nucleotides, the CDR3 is TGTGCCAGCAGTGATCGCGAGTCCTATAATTCACCCCTCCACTTT.

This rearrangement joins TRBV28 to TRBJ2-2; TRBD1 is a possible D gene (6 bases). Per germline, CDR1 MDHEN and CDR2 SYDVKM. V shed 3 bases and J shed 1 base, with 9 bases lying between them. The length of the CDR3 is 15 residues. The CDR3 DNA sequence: TGTGCCAGCAGTTTCGCGACAGGGAACACCGGGGAGCTGTTTTTT. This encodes CASSFATGNTGELFF.

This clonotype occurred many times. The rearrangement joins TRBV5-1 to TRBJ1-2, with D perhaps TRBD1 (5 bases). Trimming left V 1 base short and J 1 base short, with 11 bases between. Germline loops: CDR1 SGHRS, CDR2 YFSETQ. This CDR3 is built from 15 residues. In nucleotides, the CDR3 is TGCGCCAGCAGCTTGAACCGGGGGAGTAACTATGGCTACACCTTC. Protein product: CASSLNRGSNYGYTF. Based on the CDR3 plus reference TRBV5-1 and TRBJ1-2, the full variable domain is KAGVTQTPRYLIKTRGQQVTLSCSPISGHRSVSWYQQTPGQGLQFLFEYFSETQRNKGNFPGRFSGRQFSNSRSEMNVSTLELGDSALYLCASSLNRGSNYGYTFGSGTRLTVV.

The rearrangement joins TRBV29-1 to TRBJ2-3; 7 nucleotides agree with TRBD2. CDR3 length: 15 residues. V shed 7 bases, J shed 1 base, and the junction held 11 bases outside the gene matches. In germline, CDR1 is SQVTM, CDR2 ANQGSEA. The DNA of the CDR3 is TGCAGCGGACTGGGGGGGGATGAAGGCACAGATACGCAGTATTTT. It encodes CSGLGGDEGTDTQYF.

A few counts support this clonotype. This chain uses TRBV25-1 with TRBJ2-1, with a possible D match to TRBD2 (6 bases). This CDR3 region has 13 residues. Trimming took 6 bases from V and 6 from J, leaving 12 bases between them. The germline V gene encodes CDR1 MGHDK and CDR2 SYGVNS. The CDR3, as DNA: TGTGCCAGCAGACCAATGGGGGGCAATGAGCAGTTCTTC. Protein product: CASRPMGGNEQFF.

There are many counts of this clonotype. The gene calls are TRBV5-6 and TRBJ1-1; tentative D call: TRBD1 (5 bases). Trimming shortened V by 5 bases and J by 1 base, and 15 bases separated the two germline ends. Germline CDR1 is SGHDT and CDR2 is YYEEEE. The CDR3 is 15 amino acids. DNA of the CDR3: TGTGCCAGCAGTTCATTGGGACGGGCGAACACTGAAGCTTTCTTT. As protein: CASSSLGRANTEAFF.

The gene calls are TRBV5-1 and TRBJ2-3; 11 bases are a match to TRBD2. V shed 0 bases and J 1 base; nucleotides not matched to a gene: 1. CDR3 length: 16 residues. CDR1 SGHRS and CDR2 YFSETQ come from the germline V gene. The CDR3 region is CASSLAGLAGTDTQYF. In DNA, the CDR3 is TGCGCCAGCAGCTTGGCGGGACTAGCGGGCACAGATACGCAGTATTTT.

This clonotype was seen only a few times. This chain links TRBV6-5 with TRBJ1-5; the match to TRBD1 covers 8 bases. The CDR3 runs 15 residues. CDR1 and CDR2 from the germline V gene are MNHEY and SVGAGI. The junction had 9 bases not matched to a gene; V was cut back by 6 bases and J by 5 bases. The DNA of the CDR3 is TGTGCCAGCAGACACTTGGACAGGGTTGATCAGCCCCAGCATTTT. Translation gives CASRHLDRVDQPQHF.

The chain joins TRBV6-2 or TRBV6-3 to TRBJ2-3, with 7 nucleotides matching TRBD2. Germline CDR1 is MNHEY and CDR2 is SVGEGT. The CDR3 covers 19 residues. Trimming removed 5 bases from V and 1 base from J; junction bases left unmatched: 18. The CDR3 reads CASSRQPILSGARTDTQYF. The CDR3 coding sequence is TGTGCCAGCAGTCGACAACCTATCCTCAGCGGGGCCCGCACAGATACGCAGTATTTT.

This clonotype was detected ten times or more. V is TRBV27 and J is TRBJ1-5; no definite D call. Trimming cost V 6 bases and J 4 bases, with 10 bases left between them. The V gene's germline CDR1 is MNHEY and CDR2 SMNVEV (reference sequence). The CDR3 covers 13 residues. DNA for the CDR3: TGTGCCAGCAGCGAGGACGGAAATCAGCCCCAGCATTTT. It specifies CASSEDGNQPQHF.